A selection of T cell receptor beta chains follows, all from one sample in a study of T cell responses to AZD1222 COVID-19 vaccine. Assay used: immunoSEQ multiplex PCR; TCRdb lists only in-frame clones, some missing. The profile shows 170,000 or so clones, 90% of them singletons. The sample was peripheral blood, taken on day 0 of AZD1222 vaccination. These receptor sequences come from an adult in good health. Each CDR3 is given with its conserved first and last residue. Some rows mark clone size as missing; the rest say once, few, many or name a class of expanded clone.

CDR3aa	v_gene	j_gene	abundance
CASSATTDRSYGYTF	TRBV6-4	TRBJ1-2	-
CASRGTRRDGYTF	TRBV12-3/TRBV12-4	TRBJ1-2	-
CASRVGETQYF	TRBV2	TRBJ2-5	-
CASSLVSGANVLTF	TRBV5-1	TRBJ2-6	-
CASSPRTSENTGELFF	TRBV9	TRBJ2-2	-
CASSLAQGVRGYTF	TRBV5-6	TRBJ1-2	-
CASSYTLDRASNQPQHF	TRBV6-2/TRBV6-3	TRBJ1-5	-
CASSAQGQAGNTIYF	TRBV18	TRBJ1-3	-
CASSAAAGVSTDTQYF	TRBV19	TRBJ2-3	-
CASSYSSVGQTYEQYF	TRBV6-2/TRBV6-3	TRBJ2-7	-
CASSPTLAGGPDTQYF	TRBV3-1/TRBV3-2	TRBJ2-3	-
CASSGAGATNEKLFF	TRBV6-6	TRBJ1-4	-
CASSLGGTGYEQYF	TRBV7-7	TRBJ2-7	once
CASSSTGWTEAFF	TRBV6-5	TRBJ1-1	-
CASSRSGGFNEQFF	TRBV27	TRBJ2-1	-
CASSAEQGWYEQYF	TRBV9	TRBJ2-7	-
CASSQAGGGQTQYF	TRBV2	TRBJ2-5	-
CASRQAGGPGNEQFF	TRBV5-1	TRBJ2-1	-
CASSAAGSYEQYF	TRBV18	TRBJ2-7	-
CASSGPGGGETQYF	TRBV7-7	TRBJ2-5	-
CATQQGASNYGYTF	TRBV10-3	TRBJ1-2	-
CASSPRGWGNEQFF	TRBV9	TRBJ2-1	-
CASVRASGGATDTQYF	TRBV12-5	TRBJ2-3	-
CASSPGLVSLNEQFF	TRBV27	TRBJ2-1	-